The T cell receptor (beta chain) under discussion was sequenced for a study of blood T cells in healthy people across ages. The ends lost 0 bases at V and 8 bases at J; junction bases unmatched: 8. The CDR3 totals 15 residues. CDR1 and CDR2 (germline): SGHKS, YYEKEE (reference sequence). The authors ran a second PCR of roughly 6 to 12 cycles using a sample-barcoded 5' primer and a J-beta primer mix. TCRdb recomputed calls from the 5' RACE reads with MiXCR, one row per CDR3 protein. The table lists 1,800,000 or so distinct CDR3 sequences, roughly 43% of them singletons, with 20% to 25% in the top ten.

The origin of this receptor is a human donor in good health. This chain links TRBV5-5 with TRBJ2-1; TRBD2 matches at 7 bases. Sequencing was carried out using blood. The chain's CDR3 is CASSLEGGDSYEQFF. CDR3 in DNA: TGTGCCAGCAGCTTGGAGGGAGGGGACTCCTATGAGCAGTTCTTC.